Sequencing of this T cell receptor (beta chain) was carried out in a study of beta chain features in type 1 diabetes. Investigators reverse transcribed all isolated RNA, so they sequenced expressed TCRB transcripts. Libraries were prepared by immunoSEQ multiplex PCR; TCRdb keeps only in-frame clonotypes and omits some of them. The sample contains 150,000 to 200,000 clones, around 63% of which appear only once. Turning to this clone: The antigen is undetermined.

The CDR3 contains 15 residues. Trimming removed 6 bases from V and 0 bases from J, with 12 bases in between. In germline, CDR1 is SNHLY, CDR2 FYNNEI. Study-level points and caveats: Researchers report that Type 1 diabetes patients had moderately but significantly shorter TCRB CDR3s across all four CD4+ subsets.

Input material: naive CD4+ T cells from blood. This clonotype was obtained from a man aged 30-40 years with type 1 diabetes. V usage is TRBV2 and J usage is TRBJ2-1; a weak D match, TRBD2 (5 bases). The CDR3 sequence: CASSHPDSSYNEQFF. The CDR3 DNA reads TGTGCCAGCAGCCACCCGGACTCCTCCTACAATGAGCAGTTCTTC.